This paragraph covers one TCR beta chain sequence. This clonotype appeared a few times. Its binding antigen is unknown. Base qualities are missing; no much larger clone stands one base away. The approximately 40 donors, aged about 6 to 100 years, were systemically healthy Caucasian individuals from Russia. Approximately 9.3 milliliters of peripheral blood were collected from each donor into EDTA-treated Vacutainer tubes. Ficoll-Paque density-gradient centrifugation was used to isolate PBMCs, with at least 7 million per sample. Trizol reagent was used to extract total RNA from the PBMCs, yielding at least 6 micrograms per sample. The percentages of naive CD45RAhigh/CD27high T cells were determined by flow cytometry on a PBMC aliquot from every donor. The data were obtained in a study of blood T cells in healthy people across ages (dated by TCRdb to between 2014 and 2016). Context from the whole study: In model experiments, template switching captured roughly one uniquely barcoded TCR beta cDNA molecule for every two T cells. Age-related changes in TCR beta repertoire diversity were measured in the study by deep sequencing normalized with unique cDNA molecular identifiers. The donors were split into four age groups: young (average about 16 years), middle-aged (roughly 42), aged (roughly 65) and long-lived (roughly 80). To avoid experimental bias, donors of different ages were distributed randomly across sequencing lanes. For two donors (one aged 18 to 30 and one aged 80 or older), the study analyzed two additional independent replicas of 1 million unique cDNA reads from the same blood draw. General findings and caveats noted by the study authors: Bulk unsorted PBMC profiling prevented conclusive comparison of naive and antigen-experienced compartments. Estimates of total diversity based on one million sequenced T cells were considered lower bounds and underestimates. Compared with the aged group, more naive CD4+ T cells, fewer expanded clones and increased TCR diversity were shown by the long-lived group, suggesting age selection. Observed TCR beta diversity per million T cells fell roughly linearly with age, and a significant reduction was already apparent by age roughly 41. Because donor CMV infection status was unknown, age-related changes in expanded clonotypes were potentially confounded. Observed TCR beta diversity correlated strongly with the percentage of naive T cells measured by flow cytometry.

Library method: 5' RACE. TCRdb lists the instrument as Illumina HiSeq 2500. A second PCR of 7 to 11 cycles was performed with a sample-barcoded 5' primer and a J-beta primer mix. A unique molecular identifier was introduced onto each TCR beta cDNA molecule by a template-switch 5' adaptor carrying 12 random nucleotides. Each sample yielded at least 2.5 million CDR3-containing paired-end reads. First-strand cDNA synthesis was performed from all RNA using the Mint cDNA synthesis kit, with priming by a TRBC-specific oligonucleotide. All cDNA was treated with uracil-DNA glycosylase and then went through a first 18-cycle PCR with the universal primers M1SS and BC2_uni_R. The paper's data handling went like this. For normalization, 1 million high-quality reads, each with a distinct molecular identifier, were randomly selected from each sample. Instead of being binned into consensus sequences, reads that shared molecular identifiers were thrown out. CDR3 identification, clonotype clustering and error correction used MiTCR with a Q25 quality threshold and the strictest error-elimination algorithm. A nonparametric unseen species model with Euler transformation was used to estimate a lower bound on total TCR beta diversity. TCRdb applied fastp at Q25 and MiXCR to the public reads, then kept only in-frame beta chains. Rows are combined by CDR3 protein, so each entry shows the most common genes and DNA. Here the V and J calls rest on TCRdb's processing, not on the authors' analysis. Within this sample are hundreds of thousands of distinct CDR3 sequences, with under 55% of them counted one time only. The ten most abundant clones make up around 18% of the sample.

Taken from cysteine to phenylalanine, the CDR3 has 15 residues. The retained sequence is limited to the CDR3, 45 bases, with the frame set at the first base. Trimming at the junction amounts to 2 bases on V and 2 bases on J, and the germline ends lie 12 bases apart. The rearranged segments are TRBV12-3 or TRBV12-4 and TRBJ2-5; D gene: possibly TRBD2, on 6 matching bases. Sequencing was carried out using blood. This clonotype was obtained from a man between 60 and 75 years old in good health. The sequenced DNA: TGTGCCAGCAGTTTACCGCGGGGTCTTCAAGAGACCCAGTACTTC. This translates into CASSLPRGLQETQYF.